These 8 T cell receptor beta chains came from one sample sequenced in a study of metastatic and nonmetastatic thyroid tumors. TCRdb reassembled clones from the PCR reads with MiXCR. This table holds 30,000 to 40,000 clones, roughly 36% found once. Patients underwent thyroid surgery, and none had received any treatment before it. Sequencing was carried out using tumor tissue. The receptors here all came from a female donor with papillary thyroid cancer or a benign thyroid nodule (not recorded which). Some clones in this sample may be carry-over from other donors' samples.

The chain employs TRBV30 and TRBJ2-3; perhaps D is TRBD1 or TRBD2 (5 bases each). This CDR3 has 15 residues. Trimming cost V 1 base and J 4 bases, with 15 bases left between them. Germline lookup yields CDR1 GTSNPN and CDR2 SVGIG (reference sequence). Here the CDR3 reads CAWSARGLAADTQYF. In DNA, the CDR3 is TGTGCCTGGAGTGCTAGGGGCCTAGCTGCAGATACGCAGTATTTT.

This clone was counted between two and nine times. The chain employs TRBV28 and TRBJ1-5, with D possibly matching TRBD1 (6 bases). This CDR3 is 17 amino acids long. V was cut by 5 bases and J by 6 bases, with 23 bases left in between. The germline V gene encodes CDR1 MDHEN and CDR2 SYDVKM. The CDR3 reads CASSPHRVEVDGQPQHF. The CDR3 nucleotides are TGTGCCAGCAGTCCTCACAGGGTCGAGGTTGATGGTCAGCCCCAGCATTTT.

The V call is TRBV20-1, the J call TRBJ1-2; 8 bases align to TRBD1. This CDR3 is built from 13 residues. CDR1 is DFQATT, CDR2 SNEGSKA, per germline (reference sequence). After removal of 6 bases from V and 4 bases from J, the junction contained 7 bases not matched to a gene. The CDR3 DNA is TGCAGTGCGAGCCAGGGGGCCTGCTATGGCTACACCTTC. Translation gives CSASQGACYGYTF.

This clone is medium-sized by share. The chain combines TRBV7-2 with TRBJ2-1, with D unresolved. CDR3 length: 15 residues. Germline V gene lookup returns CDR1 SGHTA and CDR2 FQGNSA. Deletions cut 2 bases from V and 0 bases from J, with 8 bases between. The CDR3 protein is CASSLSWTSYNEQFF. CDR3 coding DNA: TGTGCCAGCAGCTTAAGTTGGACCTCCTACAATGAGCAGTTCTTC.

In this sample, this clone turned up once. The chain employs TRBV11-3 and TRBJ2-2, with D possibly TRBD2 on 5 matching bases. The CDR3 extends over 11 amino acids. Between the trimmed V and J ends, which lost 7 bases and 9 bases, there was a span of 9 bases. From germline, CDR1 is SGHNT and CDR2 YENEEA. CDR3 nucleotides: TGTGCCAGCATCGGGGAGAGGGAGCTGTTTTTT. Translation gives CASIGERELFF.

The CDR3 sequence is CASSLEGSNYGYTF. CDR3 nucleotide sequence: TGTGCCAGCAGCTTAGAGGGGTCTAACTATGGCTACACCTTC. The chain has TRBV11-3 and TRBJ1-2; D gene unclear. Germline loops: CDR1 SGHNT, CDR2 YENEEA. CDR3 length: 14 residues. Trimming removed 0 bases from V and 0 bases from J, with 5 bases in between.

This chain uses TRBV4-2 with TRBJ1-6, with D hard to call. The CDR3 runs 15 residues. The V gene's germline CDR1 is LGHNA and CDR2 YNFKEQ. Trimming removed 1 base from V and 9 bases from J, with 13 bases in between. CDR3 DNA: TGTGCCAGCAGCCAAGCCCTGACTGGTCGTTCACCCCTCCACTTT. Amino acids: CASSQALTGRSPLHF.

This clone was picked up a small number of times. This chain connects TRBV28 to TRBJ2-1; D is uncertain. The germline V and J ends were trimmed by 2 bases and 10 bases, with 12 bases remaining between them. This CDR3 spans 13 amino acids. The V gene's germline CDR1 is MDHEN and CDR2 SYDVKM. The CDR3 reads CASSLDRTEEQFF. DNA for the CDR3: TGTGCCAGCAGTTTAGACCGGACGGAGGAGCAGTTCTTC. The variable domain in full, completed from reference TRBV28 and TRBJ2-1, reads DVKVTQSSRYLVKRTGEKVFLECVQDMDHENMFWYRQDPGLGLRLIYFSYDVKMKEKGDIPEGYSVSREKKERFSLILESASTNQTSMYLCASSLDRTEEQFFGPGTRLTVL.